The 23 T cell receptor beta chains presented below share a single source sample, sequenced in a study of cytotoxic CD8 clonotypes in ibrutinib-treated CLL. TCRdb's table, derived via immunoSEQ multiplex PCR, lists solely in-frame clones and lacks some. The sample lists 60,000 or so clones, 57% occurring once. Sequencing used PBMCs, obtained after 12 months of ibrutinib treatment. The receptors stem from a human donor with chronic lymphocytic leukemia.

J is TRBJ1-4 and V is TRBV28, with TRBD1 identical over 7 bases. This CDR3 spans 15 amino acids. V shed 3 bases, J shed 4 bases, and the junction held 5 bases outside the gene matches. The germline gives CDR1 MDHEN, CDR2 SYDVKM. CDR3 residues: CASSLGQGDNEKLFF. The CDR3 DNA sequence: TGTGCCAGCAGTTTGGGGCAGGGGGATAATGAAAAACTGTTTTTT.

The chain employs TRBV7-8 and TRBJ1-6; D not resolved. The CDR3 spans 15 residues. V was shortened by 2 bases and J by 0 bases, with 5 bases between the two germline ends. Per the germline V gene, CDR1 is SGHVS and CDR2 is FQNEAQ. DNA of the CDR3: TGTGCCAGCAGCTTAACCGGCTCCTATAATTCACCCCTCCACTTT. Its translation is CASSLTGSYNSPLHF. The full variable domain, its missing parts supplied by reference TRBV7-8 and TRBJ1-6, is GAGVSQSPRYKVAKRGQDVALRCDPISGHVSLFWYQQALGQGPEFLTYFQNEAQLDKSGLPSDRFFAERPEGSVSTLKIQRTQQEDSAVYLCASSLTGSYNSPLHFGNGTRLTVT.

The sample holds one count of this clone. This sequence joins TRBV5-1 and TRBJ2-3, with 14 bases fitting TRBD2. Germline V gives CDR1 SGHRS, CDR2 YFSETQ. This CDR3 has 16 residues. The junction had 9 bases not matched to a gene; V was cut back by 8 bases and J by 4 bases. The CDR3 region is CASYTPTSGGADTQYF. CDR3 DNA sequence: TGCGCCAGTTATACCCCGACTAGCGGGGGGGCAGATACGCAGTATTTT. Combining the CDR3 with reference TRBV5-1 and TRBJ2-3 gives the whole variable domain KAGVTQTPRYLIKTRGQQVTLSCSPISGHRSVSWYQQTPGQGLQFLFEYFSETQRNKGNFPGRFSGRQFSNSRSEMNVSTLELGDSALYLCASYTPTSGGADTQYFGPGTRLTVL.

V and J are TRBV4-1 and TRBJ1-1, with a possible D match to TRBD1 (5 bases). There are 15 residues in the CDR3. Germline CDR1 is MGHRA and CDR2 is YSYEKL. The V gene lost 0 bases and the J gene lost 1 base, with 9 bases spanning the gap. The CDR3 DNA reads as TGCGCCAGCAGCCAAGAGGCCGGGACGAACACTGAAGCTTTCTTT. Its translation is CASSQEAGTNTEAFF.

The chain recombines TRBV12-1 with TRBJ2-1; the listed D gene, TRBD1, was not tested against the DNA. TRBV12-1 is a pseudogene segment. The CDR3 has 13 residues. CDR3: CASSPRQNNEQFF. The CDR3 nucleotides read TGTGCCAGCAGCCCAAGACAGAACAATGAGCAGTTCTTC.

The chain couples TRBV19 to TRBJ1-4; perhaps TRBD1 as D (5 bases). This CDR3 is built from 15 residues. V gave up 7 bases and J gave up 7 bases, with 19 bases separating them. Looked up from germline, CDR1 is LNHDA and CDR2 is SQIVND (reference sequence). CDR3 in amino acids: CASTPWGGGSEKLFF. CDR3 sequence (DNA): TGTGCCAGTACCCCCTGGGGGGGAGGGAGTGAAAAACTGTTTTTT.

The rearrangement joins TRBV27 to TRBJ1-5; D not resolved. Germline V gene sequence: CDR1 MNHEY, CDR2 SMNVEV (reference sequence). The CDR3 runs to 12 residues. Trimming took 3 bases from V and 4 from J, leaving 4 bases between them. CDR3 amino acids: CASSFRNQPQHF. The CDR3 DNA follows: TGTGCCAGCAGTTTTAGGAATCAGCCCCAGCATTTT.

The chain combines TRBV28 with TRBJ2-1; no clear D. The CDR3 is 12 amino acids. Germline V gene lookup returns CDR1 MDHEN and CDR2 SYDVKM. V was shortened by 5 bases and J by 13 bases, with 15 bases between the two germline ends. Written as DNA, the CDR3 is TGTGCCAGCAGTCACTCTAATGTGGGTCAGTTCTTC. It encodes CASSHSNVGQFF. Using reference TRBV28 and TRBJ2-1 for the parts outside the CDR3, the full variable domain is DVKVTQSSRYLVKRTGEKVFLECVQDMDHENMFWYRQDPGLGLRLIYFSYDVKMKEKGDIPEGYSVSREKKERFSLILESASTNQTSMYLCASSHSNVGQFFGPGTRLTVL.

This rearrangement joins TRBV5-6 to TRBJ2-5, with D perhaps TRBD2 (5 bases). V was clipped by 0 bases and J by 2 bases, with 14 bases between them. The germline gives CDR1 SGHDT, CDR2 YYEEEE. The CDR3 sequence is 16 residues long. The CDR3 DNA is TGTGCCAGCAGCTTGGAGTTCCGGGGAAAACAAGAGACCCAGTACTTC. The encoded protein is CASSLEFRGKQETQYF.

This chain connects TRBV7-2 to TRBJ1-5; TRBD1 agrees at 7 bases. CDR3 length: 15 residues. Germline lookup yields CDR1 SGHTA and CDR2 FQGNSA. V shed 2 bases, J shed 1 base, and the junction held 2 bases outside the gene matches. CDR3 in DNA: TGTGCCAGCAGCTTAACAGGGGCGAGCAATCAGCCCCAGCATTTT. Translation: CASSLTGASNQPQHF.

V gene TRBV2 combines with J gene TRBJ2-4; D remains unclear. V was shortened by 0 bases and J by 1 base, with 13 bases between the two germline ends. The germline CDR1 and CDR2 sequences are SNHLY and FYNNEI. The CDR3 consists of 17 residues. Here the CDR3 DNA reads TGTGCCAGCAGTGAAGCTACCGGACGGACGGCCAAAAACATTCAGTACTTC. Translating gives CASSEATGRTAKNIQYF.

By sample fraction, this clone is medium-sized. The J gene is TRBJ2-6, the V gene TRBV14; D unresolved. The V end was cut by 1 base, the J end by 0 bases, with 7 bases between. CDR1 is SGHDN and CDR2 is FVKESK in the germline V gene. The CDR3 runs to 16 residues. The CDR3 region is CASSQGHHSGANVLTF. The CDR3 DNA follows: TGTGCCAGCAGCCAAGGACACCACTCTGGGGCCAACGTCCTGACTTTC.

The chain recombines TRBV5-1 with TRBJ2-5, with 8 bases lining up with TRBD2. The CDR3 sequence is 15 residues long. V was clipped by 4 bases and J by 4 bases; unmatched bases: 9. CDR1 is SGHRS, CDR2 YFSETQ, per germline. CDR3 in amino acids: CASSKREPGIETQYF. CDR3 DNA sequence: TGCGCCAGCAGCAAGCGGGAGCCAGGGATAGAGACCCAGTACTTC. The entire variable domain, with the rest obtained from reference TRBV5-1 and TRBJ2-5, is as follows: KAGVTQTPRYLIKTRGQQVTLSCSPISGHRSVSWYQQTPGQGLQFLFEYFSETQRNKGNFPGRFSGRQFSNSRSEMNVSTLELGDSALYLCASSKREPGIETQYFGPGTRLLVL.

This clone was observed a handful of times. The chain has TRBV5-6 and TRBJ2-1; 14 positions match TRBD2. CDR1 is SGHDT, CDR2 YYEEEE, per germline. CDR3 length: 18 residues. The V gene end was trimmed by 5 bases and the J gene end by 7 bases; junction bases not matched to a gene: 14. The CDR3 coding sequence is TGTGCCAGCAGACCCGGGACTAGCGGGGGACTTCGGAGGAATGAGCAGTTCTTC. It yields the protein CASRPGTSGGLRRNEQFF. Full variable domain (rest looked up from reference TRBV5-6 and TRBJ2-1): DAGVTQSPTHLIKTRGQQVTLRCSPKSGHDTVSWYQQALGQGPQFIFQYYEEEERQRGNFPDRFSGHQFPNYSSELNVNALLLGDSALYLCASRPGTSGGLRRNEQFFGPGTRLTVL.

In nucleotides, the CDR3 is TGTGCCAGCAGCACAACAGGGAGTGAGCAGTTCTTC. This sequence encodes CASSTTGSEQFF. The chain is built from TRBV13 and TRBJ2-1, with D perhaps matching TRBD1 (6 bases). Trimming removed 5 bases at V and 9 bases at J, with 11 bases between. Germline CDR1 reads PRHDT; CDR2 reads FYEKMQ (reference sequence). The CDR3 sequence is 12 residues long.

The J gene is TRBJ2-2, the V gene TRBV6-5; tentatively, D is TRBD1 (6 bases). The length of the CDR3 is 14 residues. Germline V gives CDR1 MNHEY, CDR2 SVGAGI. V was trimmed by 6 bases and J by 2 bases, leaving 10 bases between them. The DNA of the CDR3 is TGTGCCAGCAGATGGGACATCAACACCGGGGAGCTGTTTTTT. Translating gives CASRWDINTGELFF.

J is TRBJ2-1 and V is TRBV2, with 8 bases matching TRBD2. The germline V gene has CDR1 SNHLY and CDR2 FYNNEI. The CDR3 has 12 amino acids. The V gene end was trimmed by 7 bases and the J gene end by 15 bases; junction bases not matched to a gene: 11. This CDR3 reads CASKKTSGSGFF. Written as DNA, the CDR3 is TGTGCCAGCAAGAAAACTAGCGGCAGTGGGTTCTTC.

V gene TRBV4-2 combines with J gene TRBJ1-2; TRBD1 might be the D (5 bases). The germline V gene has CDR1 LGHNA and CDR2 YNFKEQ. V lost 0 bases to trimming and J lost 2 bases, with 10 bases between them. The CDR3 extends over 15 amino acids. CDR3 nucleotides: TGTGCCAGCAGCCAAGATGCGGGGGACAACTATGGCTACACCTTC. Its protein product is CASSQDAGDNYGYTF.

This clone was seen a handful of times. The chain has TRBV7-2 and TRBJ2-2; the D is unclear. Germline V lookup: CDR1 SGHTA, CDR2 FQGNSA. V lost 1 base, J lost 4 bases, and 4 bases lay in between. The CDR3 runs 13 residues. This CDR3 is CASSLGGTGELFF. CDR3 DNA: TGTGCCAGCAGCTTAGGGGGCACCGGGGAGCTGTTTTTT.

V usage is TRBV6-1 and J usage is TRBJ2-7; no clear D. The CDR3 runs 11 residues. Germline CDR1 MNHNS, CDR2 SASEGT. Between the trimmed V and J ends, which lost 6 bases and 2 bases, there was a span of 5 bases. For the CDR3, the DNA is TGTGCCAGCAGGTCCCCCTACGAGCAGTACTTC. Translating it yields CASRSPYEQYF.

V is TRBV19 and J is TRBJ1-4; D remains ambiguous. V was pared by 5 bases and J by 0 bases, with 7 bases between. The CDR3 totals 14 residues. The germline gives CDR1 LNHDA, CDR2 SQIVND (reference sequence). DNA of the CDR3: TGTGCCAGTAGTCTGACGCCAACTAATGAAAAACTGTTTTTT. Translated: CASSLTPTNEKLFF.

CDR3 coding DNA: TGCGCCAGCAGCTCGACACCTAAAGAGACCCAGTACTTC. This translates into CASSSTPKETQYF. This chain joins TRBV5-1 and TRBJ2-5; unclear D gene. The CDR3 length is 13 residues. Germline-derived CDR1 and CDR2 are SGHRS and YFSETQ. Between the trimmed V and J ends, which lost 3 bases and 3 bases, there was a span of 9 bases.

Turning to this clone: Other nucleotide sequences from this sample produce the same CDR3. The chain has TRBV29-1 and TRBJ2-7, with 10 bases aligning to TRBD2. Trimming removed 6 bases from V and 2 bases from J; junction bases left unmatched: 4. CDR3 length: 13 amino acids. The germline CDR1 and CDR2 sequences are SQVTM and ANQGSEA. The CDR3 sequence: CSVRTSGTYEQYF. The CDR3 bases are TGCAGCGTCCGGACTAGCGGAACCTACGAGCAGTACTTC.